Below, 17 T cell receptor beta chains from the same sample are listed, as sequenced in a study of cytomegalovirus exposure and HLA in healthy donors (dated by TCRdb to the late 2010s). The library was generated by the immunoSEQ multiplex PCR assay. The multiplex PCR relied on a mix of 60 forward primers for TCR Vbeta segments and 13 reverse primers for TCR Jbeta segments. Here the immuneACCESS table is served through TCRdb, limited to in-frame sequences with V and J called. Missing clones are a known gap in these copies; in checked studies unresolved V genes cover under half, and the rest lacks a known reason. The sample table shows 150,000 to 200,000 clones, and 84% are seen once. The ten largest clonotypes hold 0.38% of the sample. Material: PBMCs. The origin of the receptors is a boy aged 2 to 10 in good health and CMV-seronegative.

This clone has a handful of counts. The chain couples TRBV29-1 to TRBJ1-1; D is possibly TRBD1 (6 bases). There are 12 residues in the CDR3. V lost 4 bases, J lost 10 bases, and 16 bases lay in between. The V gene's germline CDR1 is SQVTM and CDR2 ANQGSEA. CDR3 nucleotides: TGCAGCGTTGCCTTCGACAGGCAGGGAGCTTTCTTT. It specifies CSVAFDRQGAFF.

The V call is TRBV5-8, the J call TRBJ2-5, with 8 bases identical to TRBD1. The J call is in doubt because the DNA end fits TRBJ2-7 better. The germline V gene has CDR1 SGHTS and CDR2 YDEGEE. This CDR3 has 15 amino acids. This CDR3 is CASSSGGLGSYEQYF. The DNA of the CDR3 is TGTGCCAGCAGCTCAGGGGGCCTCGGGTCCTACGAGCAGTACTTC.

The V and J genes are TRBV5-1 and TRBJ2-2; 8 bases line up with TRBD2. Unmatched junction bases numbered 11, after V lost 3 bases and J lost 4 bases. CDR1 is SGHRS and CDR2 is YFSETQ in the germline V gene. CDR3 length equals 17 residues. This chain's CDR3 is CASSSRTSLEGTGELFF. The CDR3 DNA sequence: TGCGCCAGCAGCTCCCGGACTAGCTTGGAGGGCACCGGGGAGCTGTTTTTT.

This sequence joins TRBV28 and TRBJ2-7; 8 bases match TRBD2. CDR1 is MDHEN, CDR2 SYDVKM, per germline. The length of the CDR3 is 15 residues. Unmatched junction bases numbered 7, after V lost 6 bases and J lost 0 bases. The CDR3 coding sequence is TGTGCCAGCAGCCCGACTAGCGAGCCCTCCTACGAGCAGTACTTC. Protein sequence: CASSPTSEPSYEQYF.

The chain links TRBV30 to TRBJ1-1; D is perhaps TRBD1 (6 bases). The CDR3 consists of 13 residues. The germline V gene encodes CDR1 GTSNPN and CDR2 SVGIG (reference sequence). V dropped 3 bases and J dropped 1 base, with 9 bases sitting between them. The CDR3 DNA reads as TGTGCCTGGAGCAGGGGACAGAACACTGAAGCTTTCTTT. This codes for CAWSRGQNTEAFF. Full variable domain (rest looked up from reference TRBV30 and TRBJ1-1): SQTIHQWPATLVQPVGSPLSLECTVEGTSNPNLYWYRQAAGRGLQLLFYSVGIGQISSEVPQNLSASRPQDRQFILSSKKLLLSDSGFYLCAWSRGQNTEAFFGQGTRLTVV.

The chain joins TRBV12-5 to TRBJ1-1, with a possible D match to TRBD1 (5 bases). Trimming stripped 2 bases from V and 4 bases from J, with 23 bases between. From germline, CDR1 is LGHNT and CDR2 FRNRAP. This CDR3 is built from 18 residues. Written as DNA, the CDR3 is TGTGCTAGTGGTTTGAGTAGCCGGGACTCCTATTGGGGCACTGAAGCTTTCTTT. Its protein product is CASGLSSRDSYWGTEAFF.

The chain recombines TRBV6-1 with TRBJ2-5; the D gene is possibly TRBD2 (6 bases). Germline V gene sequence: CDR1 MNHNS, CDR2 SASEGT. V was shortened by 4 bases and J by 5 bases, with 14 bases between the two germline ends. The CDR3 has 14 amino acids. The CDR3 DNA reads TGTGCCAGCAGTGGAACAGGTCGGGGGGAGACCCAGTACTTC. This codes for CASSGTGRGETQYF.

This CDR3 is CASSELLAGNEQFF. As DNA, the CDR3 is TGCGCCAGCAGTGAGTTGCTAGCGGGCAATGAGCAGTTCTTC. V usage is TRBV10-1 and J usage is TRBJ2-1; 8 bases align to TRBD2. The CDR3 runs to 14 residues. The ends lost 1 base at V and 6 bases at J; junction bases unmatched: 2. Germline assignment: CDR1 WNHNN and CDR2 SYGVQD (reference sequence).

CDR3 coding DNA: TGTGCCGTCAAGGAGCGGGCGAACACCGGGGAGCTGTTTTTT. Encoded protein: CAVKERANTGELFF. The chain joins TRBV2 to TRBJ2-2, with a tentative D call TRBD2 (6 bases). CDR1 and CDR2 from the germline V gene are SNHLY and FYNNEI. Trimming removed 11 bases at V and 0 bases at J, with 13 bases between. This CDR3 contains 14 residues.

The J gene is TRBJ2-5, the V gene TRBV7-3; TRBD1 might be the D (7 bases). There are 13 residues in the CDR3. V was trimmed by 5 bases and J by 2 bases, leaving 9 bases between them. The V gene's germline CDR1 is SGHTA and CDR2 FQGTGA. The CDR3: CASSAGQQETQYF. The CDR3 bases are TGTGCCAGCAGCGCGGGACAGCAAGAGACCCAGTACTTC. Full variable domain (remainder filled in from reference TRBV7-3 and TRBJ2-5): GAGVSQTPSNKVTEKGKYVELRCDPISGHTALYWYRQSLGQGPEFLIYFQGTGAADDSGLPNDRFFAVRPEGSVSTLKIQRTERGDSAVYLCASSAGQQETQYFGPGTRLLVL.

The chain uses TRBV10-3 and TRBJ2-1; tentative D call: TRBD1 (6 bases). Trimming pared 3 bases from V and 3 bases from J, leaving 9 bases between. Germline V gives CDR1 ENHRY, CDR2 SYGVKD. CDR3 length: 14 amino acids. The CDR3 nucleotides are TGTGCCATCAGTGAACAGGGAAACTACAATGAGCAGTTCTTC. This codes for CAISEQGNYNEQFF.

The chain recombines TRBV6-5 with TRBJ1-3, with D tentatively TRBD1 (5 bases). Trimming cost V 6 bases and J 1 base, with 10 bases left between them. The length of the CDR3 is 14 residues. Per the germline V gene, CDR1 is MNHEY and CDR2 is SVGAGI. CDR3 nucleotide sequence: TGTGCCAGCAGCCCACAGGAGTCTGGAAACACCATATATTTT. Translation gives CASSPQESGNTIYF.

The genes are TRBV6-5 and TRBJ1-2; D uncertain. This CDR3 spans 12 amino acids. Deletions cut 7 bases from V and 3 bases from J, with 9 bases between. In germline, CDR1 is MNHEY, CDR2 SVGAGI. CDR3 DNA sequence: TGTGCCAGCATGGTTGCAGACTATGGCTACACCTTC. As protein: CASMVADYGYTF.

This clone was recorded a few times. The CDR3 region has the DNA TGTGCCAGCACCCGACAGGGGGCTTCCAATGAGCAGTTCTTC. Its protein is CASTRQGASNEQFF. This chain links TRBV5-4 with TRBJ2-1; 10 positions match TRBD1. From germline, CDR1 is SGHNT and CDR2 YYREEE (reference sequence). With 6 bases clipped from V and 6 bases from J, the junction kept 6 bases outside the gene matches. The CDR3 loop spans 14 amino acids. Full variable domain (remainder filled in from reference TRBV5-4 and TRBJ2-1): ETGVTQSPTHLIKTRGQQVTLRCSSQSGHNTVSWYQQALGQGPQFIFQYYREEENGRGNFPPRFSGLQFPNYSSELNVNALELDDSALYLCASTRQGASNEQFFGPGTRLTVL.

The rearrangement joins TRBV19 to TRBJ1-5, with D perhaps matching TRBD1 (5 bases). V lost 5 bases and J 2 bases, leaving 16 bases between the germline ends. Germline CDR1 and CDR2: LNHDA and SQIVND (reference sequence). This CDR3 has 16 residues. CDR3 loop: CASSVSPGGGNQPQHF. The CDR3 DNA sequence: TGTGCCAGTAGTGTTTCACCCGGAGGGGGCAATCAGCCCCAGCATTTT.

This clone was detected only a few times. The chain links TRBV7-2 to TRBJ1-3, with D perhaps matching TRBD1 (6 bases). The germline V and J ends were trimmed by 1 base and 2 bases, with 15 bases remaining between them. The CDR3 extends over 17 amino acids. The germline V gene has CDR1 SGHTA and CDR2 FQGNSA. The CDR3 DNA sequence: TGTGCCAGCAGCTTAGGACAGGTTTATCGTCCTGGAAACACCATATATTTT. This translates into CASSLGQVYRPGNTIYF.

V gene TRBV28 combines with J gene TRBJ1-5; weak D call: TRBD1 (5 bases). Germline V CDR1 and CDR2: MDHEN, SYDVKM. V dropped 3 bases and J dropped 3 bases, with 18 bases sitting between them. This CDR3 is built from 17 residues. CDR3 amino acids: CASSLVLGQGFNQPQHF. The CDR3 nucleotides are TGTGCCAGCAGTTTGGTCCTGGGGCAGGGCTTCAATCAGCCCCAGCATTTT.